The present T cell receptor (beta chain) was sequenced within a study of Graves' ophthalmopathy and Graves' hyperthyroidism. Study details: Peripheral blood collection took place at initial diagnosis, before any treatment.

Eligible hyperthyroidism cases comprised new diagnoses of under 2 months' duration in individuals aged 18 to 65. Excluded were patients with other autoimmune diseases, uncontrolled infections, pregnancy or lactation. From RNA, the CDR3 regions of TCR beta chains were amplified and sequenced. First-round RT-PCR with HTBI primers preceded a second-round multiplex PCR. A single record per CDR3 protein comes from TCRdb applying MiXCR to the multiplex PCR reads. The sample has around 400,000 distinct CDR3 sequences, around a fifth seen once. Findings of the study overall: A majority of expanded thyroid clonotypes exceeding 0.001 frequency were likewise present in blood.

The CDR3 length is 13 residues. The germline V gene has CDR1 SNHLY and CDR2 FYNNEI. To note about this clonotype: The antigen remains unidentified. A read error may explain this, as a much larger clone is one base away.

The sequenced material came from peripheral blood. The receptor was isolated from a woman between 18 and 29 years old with stable Graves' hyperthyroidism. V is TRBV2 and J is TRBJ2-7; TRBD2 matches 7 bases. The CDR3 loop reads CAGSVRTSFEQYF. CDR3 bases: TGTGCCGGCAGTGTACGGACTAGTTTCGAGCAGTACTTC.